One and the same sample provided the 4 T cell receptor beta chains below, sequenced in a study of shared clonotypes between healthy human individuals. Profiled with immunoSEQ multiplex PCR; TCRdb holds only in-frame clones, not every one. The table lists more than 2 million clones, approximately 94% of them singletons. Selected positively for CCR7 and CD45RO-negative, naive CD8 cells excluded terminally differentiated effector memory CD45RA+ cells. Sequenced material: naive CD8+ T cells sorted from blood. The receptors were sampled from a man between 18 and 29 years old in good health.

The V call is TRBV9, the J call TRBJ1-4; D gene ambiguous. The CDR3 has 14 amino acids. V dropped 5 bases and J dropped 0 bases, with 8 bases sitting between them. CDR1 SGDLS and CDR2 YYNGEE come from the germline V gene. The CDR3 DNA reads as TGTGCCAGCAGTACGGTCTCAACTAATGAAAAACTGTTTTTT. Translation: CASSTVSTNEKLFF. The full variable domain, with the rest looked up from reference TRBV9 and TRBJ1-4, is DSGVTQTPKHLITATGQRVTLRCSPRSGDLSVYWYQQSLDQGLQFLIQYYNGEERAKGNILERFSAQQFPDLHSELNLSSLELGDSALYFCASSTVSTNEKLFFGSGTQLSVL.

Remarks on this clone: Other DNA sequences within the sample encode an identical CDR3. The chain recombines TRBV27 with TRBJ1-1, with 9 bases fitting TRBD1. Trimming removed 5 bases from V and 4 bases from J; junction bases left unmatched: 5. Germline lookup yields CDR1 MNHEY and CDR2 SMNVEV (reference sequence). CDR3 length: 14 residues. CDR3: CASSPDRGGTEAFF. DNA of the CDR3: TGTGCCAGCAGTCCAGACAGGGGGGGCACTGAAGCTTTCTTT.

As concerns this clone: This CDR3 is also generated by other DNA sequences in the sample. CDR3 DNA: TGTGCCAGCAGCCCTCCACTAGCGGGGGGGGACAATGAGCAGTTCTTC. Translated, it gives CASSPPLAGGDNEQFF. V usage is TRBV7-9 and J usage is TRBJ2-1, with 13 nucleotides matching TRBD2. The CDR3 consists of 16 residues. J lost 5 bases, V lost 5 bases, and 6 bases had no gene match. The germline V gene encodes CDR1 SEHNR and CDR2 FQNEAQ (reference sequence).

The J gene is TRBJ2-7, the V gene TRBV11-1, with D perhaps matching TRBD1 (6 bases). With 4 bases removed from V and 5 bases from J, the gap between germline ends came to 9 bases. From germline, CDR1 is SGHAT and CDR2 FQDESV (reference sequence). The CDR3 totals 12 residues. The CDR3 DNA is TGTGCCAGCAGCTCCACAGGGCACGAGCAGTACTTC. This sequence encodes CASSSTGHEQYF.